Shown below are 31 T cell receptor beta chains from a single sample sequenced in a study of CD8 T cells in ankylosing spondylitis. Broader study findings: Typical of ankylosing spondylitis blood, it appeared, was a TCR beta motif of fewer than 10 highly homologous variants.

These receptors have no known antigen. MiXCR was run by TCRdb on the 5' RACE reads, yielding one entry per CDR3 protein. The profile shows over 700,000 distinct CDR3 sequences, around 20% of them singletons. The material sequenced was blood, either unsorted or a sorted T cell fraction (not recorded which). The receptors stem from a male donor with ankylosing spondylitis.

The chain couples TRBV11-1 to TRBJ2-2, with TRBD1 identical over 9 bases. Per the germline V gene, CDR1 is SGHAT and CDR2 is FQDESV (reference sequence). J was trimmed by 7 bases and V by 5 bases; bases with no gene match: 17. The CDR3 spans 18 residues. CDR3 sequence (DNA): TGTGCCAGCAGCGACAACCTCCAGGACAGGGGATTTGACGGGGAGCTGTTTTTT. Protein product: CASSDNLQDRGFDGELFF.

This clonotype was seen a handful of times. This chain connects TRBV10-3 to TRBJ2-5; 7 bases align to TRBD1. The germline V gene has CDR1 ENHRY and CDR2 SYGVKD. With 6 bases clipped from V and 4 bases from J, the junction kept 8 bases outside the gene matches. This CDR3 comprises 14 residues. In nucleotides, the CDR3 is TGTGCCATCAGCGAACCGGGACAGACAGAGACCCAGTACTTC. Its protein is CAISEPGQTETQYF.

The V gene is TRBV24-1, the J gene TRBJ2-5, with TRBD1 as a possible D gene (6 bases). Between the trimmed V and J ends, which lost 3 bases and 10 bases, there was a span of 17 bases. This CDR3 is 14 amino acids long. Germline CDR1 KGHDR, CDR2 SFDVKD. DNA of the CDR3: TGTGCCACCAGTGATCATGACGGGGACAAGATCCAGTACTTC. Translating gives CATSDHDGDKIQYF.

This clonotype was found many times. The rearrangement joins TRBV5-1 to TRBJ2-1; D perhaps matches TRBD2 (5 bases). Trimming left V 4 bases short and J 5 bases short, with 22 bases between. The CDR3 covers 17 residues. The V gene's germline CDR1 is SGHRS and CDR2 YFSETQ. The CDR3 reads CASSPDSGLASDNEQFF. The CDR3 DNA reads TGCGCCAGCAGCCCTGATTCCGGACTCGCATCAGACAATGAGCAGTTCTTC.

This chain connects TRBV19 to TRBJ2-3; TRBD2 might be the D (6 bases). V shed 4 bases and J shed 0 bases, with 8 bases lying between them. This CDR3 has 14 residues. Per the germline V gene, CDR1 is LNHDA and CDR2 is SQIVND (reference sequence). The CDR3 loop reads CASSKTRSTDTQYF. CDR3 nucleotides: TGTGCCAGTAGTAAGACTAGGAGCACAGATACGCAGTATTTT.

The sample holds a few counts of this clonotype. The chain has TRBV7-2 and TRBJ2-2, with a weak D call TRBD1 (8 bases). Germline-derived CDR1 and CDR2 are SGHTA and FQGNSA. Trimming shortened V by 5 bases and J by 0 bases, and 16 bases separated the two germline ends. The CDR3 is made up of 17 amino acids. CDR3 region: CASSPSGGQANTGELFF. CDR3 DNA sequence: TGTGCCAGCAGCCCATCGGGGGGACAGGCGAACACCGGGGAGCTGTTTTTT.

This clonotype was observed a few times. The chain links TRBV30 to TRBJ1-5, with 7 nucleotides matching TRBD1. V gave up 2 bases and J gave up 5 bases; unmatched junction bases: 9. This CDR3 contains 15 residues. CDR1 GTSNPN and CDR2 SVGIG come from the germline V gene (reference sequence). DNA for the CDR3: TGTGCCTGGAGTACGACAGGGACCTACGATCAGCCCCAGCATTTT. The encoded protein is CAWSTTGTYDQPQHF.

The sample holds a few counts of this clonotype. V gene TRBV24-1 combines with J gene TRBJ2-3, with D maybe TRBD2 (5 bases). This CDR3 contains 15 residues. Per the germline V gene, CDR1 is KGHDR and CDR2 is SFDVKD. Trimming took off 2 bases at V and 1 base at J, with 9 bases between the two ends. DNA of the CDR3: TGTGCCACCAGTGATTATGGTAGCGGCACAGATACGCAGTATTTT. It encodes CATSDYGSGTDTQYF.

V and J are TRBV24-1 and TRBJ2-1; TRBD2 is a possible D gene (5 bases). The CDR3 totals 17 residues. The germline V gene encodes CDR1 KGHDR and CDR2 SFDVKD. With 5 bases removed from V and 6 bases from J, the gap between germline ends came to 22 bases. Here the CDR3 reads CATSVSRGDQKGNEQFF. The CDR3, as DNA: TGTGCCACCAGTGTTAGCCGGGGAGATCAGAAAGGCAATGAGCAGTTCTTC.

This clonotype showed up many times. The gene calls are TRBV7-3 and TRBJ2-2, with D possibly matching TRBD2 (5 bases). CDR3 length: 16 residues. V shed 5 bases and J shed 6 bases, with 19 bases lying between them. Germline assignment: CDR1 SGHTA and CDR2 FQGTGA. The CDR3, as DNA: TGTGCCAGCAGCCTTCGGACTGGCGGAAGTGCCGGGGAGCTGTTTTTT. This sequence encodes CASSLRTGGSAGELFF.

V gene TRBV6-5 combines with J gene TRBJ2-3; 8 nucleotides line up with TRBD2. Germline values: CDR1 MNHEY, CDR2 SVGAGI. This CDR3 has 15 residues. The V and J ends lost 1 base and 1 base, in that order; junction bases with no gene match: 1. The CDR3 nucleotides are TGTGCCAGCAGTTACTACGGGGGGGGCACAGATACGCAGTATTTT. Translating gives CASSYYGGGTDTQYF.

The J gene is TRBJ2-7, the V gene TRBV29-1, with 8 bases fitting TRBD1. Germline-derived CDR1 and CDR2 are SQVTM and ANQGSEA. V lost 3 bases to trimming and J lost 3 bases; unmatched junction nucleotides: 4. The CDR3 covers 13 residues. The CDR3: CSVEIGQGYEQYF. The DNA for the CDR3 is TGCAGCGTTGAGATCGGACAGGGCTACGAGCAGTACTTC.

CDR3 in DNA: TGTGCCAGCACCCAAGAAGGGGGATTCTATGGCTACACCTTC. As protein: CASTQEGGFYGYTF. The gene calls are TRBV2 and TRBJ1-2, with D maybe TRBD1 (6 bases). The CDR3 extends over 14 amino acids. CDR1 SNHLY and CDR2 FYNNEI come from the germline V gene. Deletions cut 7 bases from V and 4 bases from J, with 16 bases between. Filled out from reference TRBV2 and TRBJ1-2, the complete variable domain reads EPEVTQTPSHQVTQMGQEVILRCVPISNHLYFYWYRQILGQKVEFLVSFYNNEISEKSEIFDDQFSVERPDGSNFTLKIRSTKLEDSAMYFCASTQEGGFYGYTFGSGTRLTVV.

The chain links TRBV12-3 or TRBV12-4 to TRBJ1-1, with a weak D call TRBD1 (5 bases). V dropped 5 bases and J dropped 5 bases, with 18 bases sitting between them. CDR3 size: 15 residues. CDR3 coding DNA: TGTGCCAGCAGTCTGAGGGGTTTTACCTATACTGAAGCTTTCTTT. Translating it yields CASSLRGFTYTEAFF.

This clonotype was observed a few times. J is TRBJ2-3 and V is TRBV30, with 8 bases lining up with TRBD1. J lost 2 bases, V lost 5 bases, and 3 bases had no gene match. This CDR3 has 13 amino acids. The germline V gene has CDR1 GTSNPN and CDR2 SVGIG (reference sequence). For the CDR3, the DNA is TGTGCCTGGGGACAGGGACTCACAGATACGCAGTATTTT. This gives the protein CAWGQGLTDTQYF.

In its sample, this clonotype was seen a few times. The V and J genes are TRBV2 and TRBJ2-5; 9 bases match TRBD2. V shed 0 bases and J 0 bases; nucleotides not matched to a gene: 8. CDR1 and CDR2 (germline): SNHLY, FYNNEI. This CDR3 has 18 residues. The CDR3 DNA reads TGTGCCAGCAGTGAAGCAGGGAGCGGGGGGCCGAACCAAGAGACCCAGTACTTC. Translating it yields CASSEAGSGGPNQETQYF.

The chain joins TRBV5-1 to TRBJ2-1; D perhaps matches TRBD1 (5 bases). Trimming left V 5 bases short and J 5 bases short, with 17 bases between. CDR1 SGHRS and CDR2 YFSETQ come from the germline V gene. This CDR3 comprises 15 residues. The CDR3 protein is CASRPTQGIHNEQFF. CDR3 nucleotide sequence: TGCGCCAGCAGACCTACTCAGGGTATCCACAATGAGCAGTTCTTC.

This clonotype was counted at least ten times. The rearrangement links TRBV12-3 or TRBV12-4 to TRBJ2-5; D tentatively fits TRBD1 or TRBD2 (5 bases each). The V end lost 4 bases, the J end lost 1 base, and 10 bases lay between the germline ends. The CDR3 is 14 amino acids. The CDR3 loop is CASSSVGGQETQYF. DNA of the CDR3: TGTGCCAGCAGTTCCGTTGGGGGCCAAGAGACCCAGTACTTC.

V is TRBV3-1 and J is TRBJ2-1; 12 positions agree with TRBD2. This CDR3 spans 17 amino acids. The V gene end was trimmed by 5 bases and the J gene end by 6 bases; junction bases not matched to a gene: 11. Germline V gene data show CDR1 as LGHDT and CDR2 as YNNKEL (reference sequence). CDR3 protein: CASSETMTSGSGNEQFF. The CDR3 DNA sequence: TGTGCCAGCAGCGAGACGATGACTAGCGGGAGCGGCAATGAGCAGTTCTTC.

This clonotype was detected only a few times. The CDR3 protein is CASSSGTGVRYGYTF. The CDR3, as DNA: TGTGCCAGCAGTTCAGGGACAGGGGTGCGATATGGCTACACCTTC. This sequence joins TRBV12-3 or TRBV12-4 and TRBJ1-2, with TRBD1 identical over 10 bases. Trimming removed 4 bases from V and 5 bases from J; junction bases left unmatched: 7. The CDR3 loop spans 15 amino acids.

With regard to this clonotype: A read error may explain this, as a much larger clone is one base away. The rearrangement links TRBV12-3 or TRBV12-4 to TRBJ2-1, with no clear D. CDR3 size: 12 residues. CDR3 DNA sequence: TGTGCCAGCACCTACCATAGCAATGAGCAGTCCTTC. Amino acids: CASTYHSNEQSF.

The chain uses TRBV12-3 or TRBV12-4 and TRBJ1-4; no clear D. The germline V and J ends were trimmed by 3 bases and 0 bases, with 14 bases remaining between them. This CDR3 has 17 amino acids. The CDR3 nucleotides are TGTGCCAGCAGTTTTAAACAGATACTTACAACTAATGAAAAACTGTTTTTT. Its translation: CASSFKQILTTNEKLFF.

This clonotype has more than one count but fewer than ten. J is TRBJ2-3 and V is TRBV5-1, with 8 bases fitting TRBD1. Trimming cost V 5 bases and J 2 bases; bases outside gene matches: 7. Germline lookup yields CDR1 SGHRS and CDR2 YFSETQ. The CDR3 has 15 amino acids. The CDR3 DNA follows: TGCGCCAGCAGACTAGGACAGGGTTACACAGATACGCAGTATTTT. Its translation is CASRLGQGYTDTQYF.

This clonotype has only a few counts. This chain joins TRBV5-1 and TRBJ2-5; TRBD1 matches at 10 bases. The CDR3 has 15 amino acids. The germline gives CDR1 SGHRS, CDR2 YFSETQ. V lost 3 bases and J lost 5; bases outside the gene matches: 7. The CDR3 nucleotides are TGCGCCAGCAGCTCCGAGACAGGGGGCATGGAGACCCAGTACTTC. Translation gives CASSSETGGMETQYF.

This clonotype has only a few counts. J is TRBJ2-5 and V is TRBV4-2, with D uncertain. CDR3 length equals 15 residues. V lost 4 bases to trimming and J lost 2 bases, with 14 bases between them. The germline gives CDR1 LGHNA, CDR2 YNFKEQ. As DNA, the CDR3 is TGTGCCAGCAGCCTCTTAGAAGGCTTACAAGAGACCCAGTACTTC. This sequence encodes CASSLLEGLQETQYF.

CDR3 amino acids: CSAREVTGWKNEQFF. In nucleotides, the CDR3 is TGCAGTGCTAGAGAGGTGACAGGGTGGAAAAATGAGCAGTTCTTC. V is TRBV20-1 and J is TRBJ2-1; 7 bases align to TRBD1. This CDR3 is built from 15 residues. Germline trimming cut 0 bases from V and 7 bases from J; bases unmatched to any gene: 9. Germline V gene data show CDR1 as DFQATT and CDR2 as SNEGSKA (reference sequence).

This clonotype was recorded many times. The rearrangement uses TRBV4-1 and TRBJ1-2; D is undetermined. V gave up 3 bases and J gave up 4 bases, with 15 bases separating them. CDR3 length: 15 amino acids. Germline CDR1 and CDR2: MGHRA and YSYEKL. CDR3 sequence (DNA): TGCGCCAGCAGCCAGGACGGGTTAATGGGCTATGGCTACACCTTC. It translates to CASSQDGLMGYGYTF.

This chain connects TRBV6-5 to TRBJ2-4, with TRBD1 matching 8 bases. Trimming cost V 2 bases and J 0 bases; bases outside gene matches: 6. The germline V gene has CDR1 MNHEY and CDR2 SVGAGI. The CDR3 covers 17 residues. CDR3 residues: CASSYAGQVRAKNIQYF. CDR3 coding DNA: TGTGCCAGCAGTTACGCGGGACAGGTCAGAGCCAAAAACATTCAGTACTTC.

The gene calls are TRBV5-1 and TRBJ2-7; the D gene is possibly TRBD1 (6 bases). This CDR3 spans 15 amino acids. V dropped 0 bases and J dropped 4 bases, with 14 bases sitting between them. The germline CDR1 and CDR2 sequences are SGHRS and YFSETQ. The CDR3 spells CASSLAQTGPYEQYF. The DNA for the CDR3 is TGCGCCAGCAGCTTGGCTCAGACAGGCCCTTACGAGCAGTACTTC.

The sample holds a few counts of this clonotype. The CDR3 spells CASSYSGLAYDNEQFF. The CDR3 region has the DNA TGTGCCAGCAGCTACAGCGGACTAGCGTACGACAATGAGCAGTTCTTC. This rearrangement joins TRBV5-4 to TRBJ2-1; 9 nucleotides align to TRBD2. V dropped 3 bases and J dropped 5; count of bases not matched to a gene: 9. The germline V gene encodes CDR1 SGHNT and CDR2 YYREEE (reference sequence). CDR3 size: 16 residues. The complete variable domain, with remaining parts taken from reference TRBV5-4 and TRBJ2-1, reads ETGVTQSPTHLIKTRGQQVTLRCSSQSGHNTVSWYQQALGQGPQFIFQYYREEENGRGNFPPRFSGLQFPNYSSELNVNALELDDSALYLCASSYSGLAYDNEQFFGPGTRLTVL.

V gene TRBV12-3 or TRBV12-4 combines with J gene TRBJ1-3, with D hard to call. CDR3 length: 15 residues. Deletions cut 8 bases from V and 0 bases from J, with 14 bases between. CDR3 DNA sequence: TGTGCCAGCGCAAGGGCCCTCAGCTCTGGAAACACCATATATTTT. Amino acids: CASARALSSGNTIYF.